The 20 T cell receptor beta chains given below trace back to one sample, sequenced in a study of graft-versus-host responses after intestinal transplantation. What these receptors recognize is not known. Profiled with immunoSEQ multiplex PCR; TCRdb holds only in-frame clones, not every one. Among about 26,000 clones, about four fifths were seen once, and the ten largest hold 0.65% to 0.75%. Here the sequenced sample was unstimulated CD4+ T cells sorted from spleen or lymph node cells, taken before intestinal transplant. These receptors came from a human donor who received an intestinal transplant.

The V call is TRBV6-5, the J call TRBJ2-3; D unclear. Germline V gene sequence: CDR1 MNHEY, CDR2 SVGAGI. V was pared by 0 bases and J by 1 base, with 11 bases between. This CDR3 is built from 16 residues. CDR3 amino acids: CASSYSAPPGTDTQYF. CDR3 bases: TGTGCCAGCAGTTACTCAGCCCCTCCCGGCACAGATACGCAGTATTTT.

V usage is TRBV5-1 and J usage is TRBJ2-1; 9 nucleotides match TRBD1. CDR3 length: 15 amino acids. Germline values: CDR1 SGHRS, CDR2 YFSETQ. The V gene end was trimmed by 4 bases and the J gene end by 3 bases; junction bases not matched to a gene: 5. CDR3 residues: CASSPGTGIYNEQFF. As DNA, the CDR3 is TGCGCCAGCAGCCCTGGGACAGGGATCTACAATGAGCAGTTCTTC.

J is TRBJ2-2 and V is TRBV19; D gene unclear. Trimming shortened V by 8 bases and J by 2 bases, and 15 bases separated the two germline ends. Germline CDR1 reads LNHDA; CDR2 reads SQIVND (reference sequence). The CDR3 runs 15 residues. Here the CDR3 DNA reads TGTGCCAGTTCTTCCTTCGGGTTTAACACCGGGGAGCTGTTTTTT. This translates into CASSSFGFNTGELFF.

The rearrangement links TRBV11-2 to TRBJ2-1, with TRBD1 matching over 9 bases. Germline lookup yields CDR1 SGHAT and CDR2 FQNNGV. V was pared by 4 bases and J by 3 bases, with 7 bases of the junction left unmatched. There are 16 residues in the CDR3. The CDR3 coding sequence is TGTGCCAGCAGCTCGAGGGACAGGGTCCGCTACAATGAGCAGTTCTTC. Its protein product is CASSSRDRVRYNEQFF.

This chain links TRBV28 with TRBJ2-7, with D perhaps TRBD1 (5 bases). Trimming cost V 5 bases and J 5 bases, with 19 bases left between them. The CDR3 consists of 15 residues. Per the germline V gene, CDR1 is MDHEN and CDR2 is SYDVKM. The chain's CDR3 is CASSETAKGSHEQYF. The CDR3, as DNA: TGTGCCAGCAGTGAGACAGCAAAGGGAAGCCACGAGCAGTACTTC.

V is TRBV9 and J is TRBJ2-3; D may match TRBD1 or TRBD2 (5 bases each). Germline V CDR1 and CDR2: SGDLS, YYNGEE. The CDR3 has 15 amino acids. V lost 7 bases, J lost 0 bases, and 15 bases lay in between. The CDR3, as DNA: TGTGCCAGCGAACGAGGGGCGCCGAGCACAGATACGCAGTATTTT. Translation gives CASERGAPSTDTQYF.

The V gene is TRBV5-5, the J gene TRBJ2-2; no clear D. Germline V CDR1 and CDR2: SGHKS, YYEKEE (reference sequence). Between the trimmed V and J ends, which lost 0 bases and 4 bases, there was a span of 10 bases. The CDR3 totals 15 residues. CDR3 residues: CASSLVTRPTGELFF. CDR3 nucleotides: TGTGCCAGCAGCTTGGTGACCAGACCCACCGGGGAGCTGTTTTTT.

The chain recombines TRBV19 with TRBJ2-2; D is unresolved. The V gene lost 2 bases and the J gene lost 0 bases, with 7 bases spanning the gap. The CDR3 totals 15 residues. Germline V gives CDR1 LNHDA, CDR2 SQIVND (reference sequence). CDR3 amino acids: CASSIFASNTGELFF. The CDR3 DNA sequence: TGTGCCAGTAGTATATTTGCCTCGAACACCGGGGAGCTGTTTTTT.

This rearrangement joins TRBV19 to TRBJ1-5; D may be TRBD1 (6 bases). The CDR3 has 13 residues. The ends were cut back, 7 bases at V and 4 bases at J, with 11 bases in the middle. The germline V gene encodes CDR1 LNHDA and CDR2 SQIVND (reference sequence). CDR3 nucleotide sequence: TGTGCCAGTACCCGGACAGATAATCAGCCCCAGCATTTT. It specifies CASTRTDNQPQHF.

This chain links TRBV29-1 with TRBJ1-2; 8 bases agree with TRBD1. Germline trimming cut 7 bases from V and 4 bases from J; bases unmatched to any gene: 2. The CDR3 spans 11 residues. Germline CDR1 and CDR2: SQVTM and ANQGSEA. The CDR3 nucleotides are TGCAGCGCAACAGGGGGCTATGGCTACACCTTC. Protein sequence: CSATGGYGYTF.

This sequence joins TRBV4-1 and TRBJ1-3; D is ambiguous. The CDR3 has 12 residues. The germline V and J ends were trimmed by 2 bases and 4 bases, with 3 bases remaining between them. Germline CDR1 is MGHRA and CDR2 is YSYEKL. For the CDR3, the DNA is TGCGCCAGCAGCCAACAGGGAAACACCATATATTTT. It yields the protein CASSQQGNTIYF.

This chain joins TRBV7-2 and TRBJ1-3, with D maybe TRBD1 (5 bases). V lost 5 bases and J 4 bases, leaving 12 bases between the germline ends. The CDR3 contains 14 residues. CDR1 SGHTA and CDR2 FQGNSA come from the germline V gene. This chain's CDR3 is CASSAGRVGNTIYF. CDR3 sequence (DNA): TGTGCCAGCAGCGCGGGGCGAGTCGGAAACACCATATATTTT.

The chain combines TRBV14 with TRBJ2-1; 8 bases agree with TRBD2. The CDR3 has 16 amino acids. In germline, CDR1 is SGHDN, CDR2 FVKESK. V trimming: 1 base; J trimming: 8 bases; junction bases outside the gene matches: 10. CDR3 residues: CASSQGLWSGSDEQFF. As DNA, the CDR3 is TGTGCCAGCAGCCAAGGGTTGTGGAGCGGGAGCGATGAGCAGTTCTTC.

This chain links TRBV6-5 with TRBJ2-7; 8 bases match TRBD2. The CDR3 sequence is 15 residues long. Germline-derived CDR1 and CDR2 are MNHEY and SVGAGI. J was trimmed by 2 bases and V by 3 bases; bases with no gene match: 6. CDR3 in DNA: TGTGCCAGCAGTTATGTTGCGGGAGGCGCCTACGAGCAGTACTTC. The encoded protein is CASSYVAGGAYEQYF.

The chain carries TRBV18 and TRBJ2-1, with a weak D call TRBD1 (5 bases). V lost 2 bases, J lost 0 bases, and 11 bases lay in between. Per the germline V gene, CDR1 is KGHSH and CDR2 is LQKENI. This CDR3 has 16 amino acids. DNA of the CDR3: TGTGCCAGCTCACCAATTCAGGGTAGCTCCTACAATGAGCAGTTCTTC. It translates to CASSPIQGSSYNEQFF.

V and J are TRBV5-1 and TRBJ2-5, with TRBD2 matching over 12 bases. Germline CDR1 is SGHRS and CDR2 is YFSETQ. The length of the CDR3 is 16 residues. The V segment lost 4 bases and the J segment 2 bases; nucleotides outside the gene matches: 6. CDR3 DNA: TGCGCCAGCAGCCTCACCGGGACTAGCGGGCAAGAGACCCAGTACTTC. This sequence encodes CASSLTGTSGQETQYF.

The chain combines TRBV6-5 with TRBJ2-1, with TRBD1 matching 7 bases. V lost 6 bases to trimming and J lost 7 bases; unmatched junction nucleotides: 9. This CDR3 is 14 amino acids long. Germline V gene sequence: CDR1 MNHEY, CDR2 SVGAGI. CDR3 region: CASSSGTVGNEQFF. In nucleotides, the CDR3 is TGTGCCAGCAGCTCCGGGACAGTCGGGAATGAGCAGTTCTTC.

V gene TRBV21-1 combines with J gene TRBJ1-1; the table's TRBD1 call for D was not verified on the DNA. TRBV21-1 is a pseudogene. This CDR3 spans 17 amino acids. The CDR3 nucleotides read TGTGCCAGCAGCAAAGCGCTAGGGACAGGGGAGAACACTGAAGCTTTCTTT. Its protein product is CASSKALGTGENTEAFF.

The V and J genes are TRBV7-8 and TRBJ2-3; 7 bases match TRBD2. J lost 6 bases, V lost 5 bases, and 8 bases had no gene match. The CDR3 has 14 amino acids. Germline CDR1 is SGHVS and CDR2 is FQNEAQ. CDR3 coding DNA: TGTGCCAGCAGCCGAGCGGGAATCGCGGATACGCAGTATTTT. It codes for CASSRAGIADTQYF.

The J gene is TRBJ2-1, the V gene TRBV27; D perhaps matches TRBD2 (6 bases). V was trimmed by 1 base and J by 6 bases, leaving 19 bases between them. Germline-derived CDR1 and CDR2 are MNHEY and SMNVEV (reference sequence). The CDR3 spans 17 residues. CDR3 in DNA: TGTGCCAGCAGTTTATACCAGGGACTCCCTGGAGGCAATGAGCAGTTCTTC. Amino acids: CASSLYQGLPGGNEQFF.